The entry that follows covers one T cell receptor beta chain sequence. This specimen comes from a study of shared clonotypes between healthy human individuals. Trimming shortened V by 5 bases and J by 0 bases, and 9 bases separated the two germline ends. This CDR3 spans 14 amino acids. Germline CDR1 and CDR2: MNHEY and SVGAGI. The method was immunoSEQ multiplex PCR; TCRdb's version includes in-frame clones alone and lacks a portion of them. The sample lists 85,000 to 100,000 clones, approximately 75% occurring once. The sequenced sample was memory CD8+ T cells sorted from blood. The subset is: CD45RO+ cells pooled with CCR7-negative TemRA cells. This sequence joins TRBV6-5 and TRBJ2-3, with D unresolved. This TCR was sampled from a man younger than 45 in good health. The CDR3 sequence: CASSKSTSTDTQYF. As DNA, the CDR3 is TGTGCCAGCAGTAAGAGCACGAGCACAGATACGCAGTATTTT.